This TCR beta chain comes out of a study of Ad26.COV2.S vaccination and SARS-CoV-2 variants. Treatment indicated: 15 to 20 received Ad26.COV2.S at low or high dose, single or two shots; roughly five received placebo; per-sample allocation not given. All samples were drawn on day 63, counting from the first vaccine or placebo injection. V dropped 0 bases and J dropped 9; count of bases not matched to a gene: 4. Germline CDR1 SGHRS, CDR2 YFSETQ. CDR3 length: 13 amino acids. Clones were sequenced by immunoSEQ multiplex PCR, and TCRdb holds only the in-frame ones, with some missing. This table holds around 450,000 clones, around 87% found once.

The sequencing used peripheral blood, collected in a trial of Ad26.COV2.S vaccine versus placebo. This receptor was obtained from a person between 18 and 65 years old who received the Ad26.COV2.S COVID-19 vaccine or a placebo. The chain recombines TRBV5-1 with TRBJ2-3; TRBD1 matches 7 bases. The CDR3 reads CASSLAEGATQYF. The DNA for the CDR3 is TGCGCCAGCAGCTTGGCCGAGGGGGCGACGCAGTATTTT.